This T cell receptor (beta chain) was found in a study of shared clonotypes between healthy human individuals (TCRdb year 2020). Describing the broader study: A couple of women and three men aged 18 to 49 years were included in the cohort. Per donor, three plates each were used for CD4 naive and CD4 memory, two for CD8 naive, and one for CD8 memory. The study deeply sequenced blood TCR repertoires of several healthy adults to estimate repertoire size and the extent of clonotype sharing between individuals. Libraries were prepared and TCR repertoires were sequenced by different laboratories using diverse techniques, in order to increase sequencing depth and limit assay-specific biases. Each donor's leukapheresis produced roughly between about 0.8 and 8.9 billion PBMCs.

TCR CDR3 regions were amplified from genomic DNA by multiplex PCR using the deep immunoSEQ assay. For each cell subset, the extracted genomic DNA was distributed evenly across all wells of several immunoSEQ 96-well plates, and each plate served as one replicate. Each replicate PCR for sorted subsets received roughly 200 ng genomic DNA, equal to 28,000 or so T cell genomes. Purified libraries were quantified with a Qubit 3.0 fluorometer, sized on a Bioanalyzer 2100, and re-quantified with the KAPA Library Quantification kit. Each immunoSEQ 96-well plate was sequenced on its own single-read 150-cycle Illumina NextSeq 550 flow cell. The study's processing was this. Because the immunoSEQ output held only junctional sequences and lacked quality scores, the filtering could not match the filtering applied to full-length reads. To assign V/J genes and CDR3, sequences were annotated against IMGT germline references using PyIR, a Python wrapper for IgBLAST v1.9. Reads with weak V/J assignments (E-value above 1e-6), missing CDR3, stop codons, out-of-frame junctions, or ambiguous translated residues were removed. V3J clonotypes were defined as sequences sharing the same inferred V gene, J gene, and CDR3 amino acid sequence. The percentage overlap between two repertoires was calculated by dividing the number of shared unique clonotypes by the size of the smaller repertoire. Repertoire richness was assessed with RTK rarefaction, the Chao1 estimator, and Recon v2.1 estimates of unobserved clonotypes. Generation probabilities for all TCRbeta clonotypes obtained by the gDNA method from a few donors were computed using OLGA. As stored in TCRdb, this immuneACCESS dataset retains in-frame rearrangements with V and J assigned. A fraction of the clones does not appear; measured against another copy, unresolved V genes explain less than half of the discrepancy, and the remainder lacks a known reason. V, J and clone size derive from that table, while D and trimming were established from the DNA sequence. The sample has 2.3 million or so clones on record, 90% to 95% of them singletons. The ten largest clones take up around 0.4% of the sample.

Results the study describes overall, beyond this receptor: Sampling was limited to blood, and TCR repertoires in tissue likely differ from TCR repertoires in blood. Sharing across a few donors was observed for approximately 5% of naive CD4, less than 4% of naive CD8, roughly 2.3% of memory CD4, and about 0.4% of memory CD8 clonotypes. Even with the large sequencing depth, rarefaction of the sorted-subset datasets indicated that sequencing was incomplete. Based on pairwise subsampling, the degree of clonotype sharing among donors was expected to be affected by sequencing depth. Because the study included a small number of donors, the genetic and exposure-history diversity represented was limited. Estimated clonotype richness was generally larger for naive than for memory subsets. Compared with non-shared clonotypes, clonotypes shared by all four sorted-subset donors had higher generation probabilities.

Concerning this clone: The antigen it binds to is not known. No base-level quality is on record; no much larger clone is a single base apart.

Healthy HIV-negative adults with no recently reported acute infections or vaccinations were included as donors. Every donor was a Caucasian adult residing in Nashville, Tennessee, USA. CD4+ T cells were enriched by magnetic negative selection; naive cells were then positively selected on CD45RA, and the negative fraction formed the memory subset. After blood collection by leukapheresis, PBMCs were isolated using Ficoll-Histopaque density gradient centrifugation and then cryopreserved in the vapor phase of liquid nitrogen. Analytical flow cytometry was used to check the purity and quantity of every magnetically sorted T cell population. From each sorted fraction, genomic DNA was isolated and quantified by UV absorbance on a Nanodrop 2000c. Sequencing was carried out using naive CD4+ T cells from PBMCs. The cell subset or site label of this sample denotes: CD45RA+ positively selected. This sequence was found in a man between 18 and 29 years old in good health. Some clones in this sample may be carry-over from other donors' samples.

The CDR3 here reads CASSQAGEDGRNEQFF. The base sequence is TGTGCCAGCAGCCAAGCGGGGGAGGACGGAAGAAATGAGCAGTTCTTC. In this chain, TRBV4-2 is recombined with TRBJ2-1; the D region possibly corresponds to TRBD2 (6 bases align). V is cut by 1 base and J by 7 bases, and the space between the germline ends is 17 bases. The germline V gene yields LGHNA for CDR1 and YNFKEQ for CDR2. Including cysteine and phenylalanine, the CDR3 has 16 amino acids. The read is trimmed to its CDR3 DNA, 48 bases read in frame from base 1.